A single sample gave rise to the 7 T cell receptor beta chains below, sequenced in a study of CD8+CD57+ T cells in acquired aplastic anemia. CDR3 and TCR beta VDJ profiling relied on genomic DNA as the template. TCRdb re-called the reads through MiXCR, storing one row per CDR3 protein. The sample records about 95,000 distinct CDR3 sequences, around two thirds being singletons. Sequenced patients had shown CD8+CD57+ cell expansion by flow cytometry. The material sequenced was sorted CD4+, CD8+, or CD8+CD57+ T cells (not recorded which) from PBMCs. Receptors originate from a human donor with aplastic anemia.

The table lists this clonotype with a count of one. This chain joins TRBV20-1 and TRBJ2-7, with D perhaps being TRBD1 or TRBD2 (5 bases each). This CDR3 spans 15 amino acids. V was cut by 0 bases and J by 0 bases, with 12 bases left in between. The germline V gene has CDR1 DFQATT and CDR2 SNEGSKA (reference sequence). CDR3 residues: CSARDQVGASYEQYF. Written as DNA, the CDR3 is TGCAGTGCTAGAGACCAAGTCGGGGCCTCCTACGAGCAGTACTTC.

The chain is built from TRBV2 and TRBJ2-3, with 13 positions matching TRBD2. There are 17 residues in the CDR3. CDR1 and CDR2 from the germline V gene are SNHLY and FYNNEI. The trim removed 6 bases at V and 2 bases at J, leaving 8 bases unmatched. The DNA of the CDR3 is TGTGCCAGCAGCTCCACTAGCGGGGGGGAATTCACAGATACGCAGTATTTT. This sequence encodes CASSSTSGGEFTDTQYF.

CDR3 protein: CASFGTGRFNGYTF. The CDR3 DNA sequence: TGTGCCAGCTTCGGGACAGGGAGGTTCAATGGCTACACCTTC. The chain links TRBV6-1 to TRBJ1-2; 9 nucleotides match TRBD1. The V gene end was trimmed by 8 bases and the J gene end by 6 bases; junction bases not matched to a gene: 10. The CDR3 covers 14 residues. In germline, CDR1 is MNHNS, CDR2 SASEGT.

The rearrangement joins TRBV5-1 to TRBJ2-7; maybe TRBD2 (5 bases). The V gene's germline CDR1 is SGHRS and CDR2 YFSETQ. V lost 4 bases, J lost 5 bases, and 13 bases lay in between. The CDR3 loop spans 13 amino acids. CDR3 amino acids: CASSTEGVNEQYF. The CDR3 DNA is TGCGCCAGCAGCACCGAGGGAGTGAACGAGCAGTACTTC.

The genes are TRBV29-1 and TRBJ2-2, with D perhaps TRBD1 (5 bases). Germline V gives CDR1 SQVTM, CDR2 ANQGSEA. V lost 7 bases to trimming and J lost 6 bases, with 15 bases between them. The CDR3 totals 13 residues. CDR3 nucleotides: TGCAGCGCCGTGACAGTGATCTCCGGGGAGCTGTTTTTT. Its translation: CSAVTVISGELFF.

The V call is TRBV10-3, the J call TRBJ2-6; TRBD1 agrees at 9 bases. V shed 10 bases, J shed 8 bases, and the junction held 9 bases outside the gene matches. There are 14 residues in the CDR3. CDR1 ENHRY and CDR2 SYGVKD come from the germline V gene. The CDR3 coding sequence is TGTGCCACCATCGGGGGGACAGGGACCAACGTCCTGACTTTC. Translated, it gives CATIGGTGTNVLTF.

The chain employs TRBV19 and TRBJ1-4, with 9 bases aligning to TRBD1. The germline V gene encodes CDR1 LNHDA and CDR2 SQIVND (reference sequence). There are 15 residues in the CDR3. The J segment lost 6 bases and the V segment lost 4 bases, leaving 6 bases of the junction unmatched. Written as DNA, the CDR3 is TGTGCCAGTAGTACTGGACAGGGGTGGGATGAAAAACTGTTTTTT. It is translated as CASSTGQGWDEKLFF.